These 21 T cell receptor beta chains share one sample of origin, sequenced in a study of tumor-infiltrating lymphocytes in primary liver carcinoma. Unsorted whole blood served as the source of blood RNA, and germline DNA was extracted as well. From approximately 500 ng total RNA, TCR beta cDNA was generated with a primer in the constant region. What produced the TCR beta libraries was three nested multiplex PCR rounds using slightly modified ARM-PCR. PCR rounds one and two used TRBV1-TRBV30 forward primers with a C-beta reverse primer for around 9 cycles each. TCRdb re-called the multiplex PCR reads with MiXCR, one entry per CDR3 protein. The repertoire consists of around 330,000 distinct CDR3 sequences, with approximately 58% occurring once and the leading ten covering over 15%. The sequenced material came from peripheral blood. The receptors originated from a young woman with primary liver carcinoma and hepatitis B virus infection.

The J gene is TRBJ1-5, the V gene TRBV11-2; D is perhaps TRBD1 (5 bases). Germline V CDR1 and CDR2: SGHAT, FQNNGV. The CDR3 runs to 14 residues. Deletions cut 7 bases from V and 5 bases from J, with 15 bases between. The chain's CDR3 is CASNPQGGHQPQHF. For the CDR3, the DNA is TGTGCCAGCAACCCTCAGGGAGGCCATCAGCCCCAGCATTTT.

The CDR3 loop is CAALVRRTDTQYF. The CDR3 DNA follows: TGTGCCGCCCTTGTAAGGAGGACAGATACGCAGTATTTT. The chain recombines TRBV30 with TRBJ2-3; weak D call: TRBD2 (5 bases). Germline V gene sequence: CDR1 GTSNPN, CDR2 SVGIG (reference sequence). The CDR3 consists of 13 residues. Trimming removed 8 bases from V and 3 bases from J, with 15 bases in between. The whole variable domain, filled in from reference TRBV30 and TRBJ2-3, reads SQTIHQWPATLVQPVGSPLSLECTVEGTSNPNLYWYRQAAGRGLQLLFYSVGIGQISSEVPQNLSASRPQDRQFILSSKKLLLSDSGFYLCAALVRRTDTQYFGPGTRLTVL.

Remarks on this clonotype: The junction departs from germline at one end; a sequencing error may be responsible. The J gene is TRBJ2-1, the V gene TRBV2; unclear D gene. CDR3 length: 14 residues. The germline V gene has CDR1 SNHLY and CDR2 FYNNEI. In DNA form, the CDR3 reads TGTGCCAGCAGCGTCCAGAGCTCCTACAATGAGCAGTCCTTC. Translation gives CASSVQSSYNEQSF.

This clonotype was recorded only once. The conserved final phenylalanine or tryptophan is absent from the CDR3, which likely points to a read error. V usage is TRBV5-1 and J usage is TRBJ2-7, with 8 positions matching TRBD1. V gave up 4 bases and J gave up 2 bases; unmatched junction bases: 2. From germline, CDR1 is SGHRS and CDR2 YFSETQ. This CDR3 comprises 13 residues. The CDR3 DNA reads as TGCGCCAGCAGCACGGACAGGGCCTACGAGCAGTACCTC. This encodes CASSTDRAYEQYL.

About this clonotype: It is likely a read error, because the conserved phenylalanine at the end of the CDR3 is missing. The V and J genes are TRBV6-5 and TRBJ2-2; no clear D gene. This CDR3 region has 16 residues. V shed 3 bases and J shed 1 base, with 12 bases lying between them. CDR1 is MNHEY and CDR2 is SVGAGI in the germline V gene. In DNA, the CDR3 is TGTGCCAGCAGTTATCTACAGAAATTGAACACCGGGGAGCTGTTTTAT. Protein: CASSYLQKLNTGELFY.

This clonotype has only a few counts. The chain couples TRBV6-2 or TRBV6-3 to TRBJ2-1; TRBD2 matches 8 bases. V shed 5 bases and J 5 bases; nucleotides not matched to a gene: 11. This CDR3 region has 16 residues. The germline V gene encodes CDR1 MNHEY and CDR2 SVGEGT. The CDR3 bases are TGTGCCAGCAGTGGCGTCGGGAGGGCCCCCAACAATGAGCAGTTCTTC. Protein: CASSGVGRAPNNEQFF.

Turning to this clonotype: One end of the junction does not line up with germline, which may come from a read error. The genes are TRBV14 and TRBJ1-4; maybe TRBD1 (6 bases). This CDR3 region has 14 residues. Germline CDR1 SGHDN, CDR2 FVKESK. CDR3 amino acids: CAGSEGGSYEKLFF. The CDR3 bases are TGTGCCGGCAGTGAGGGGGGCAGCTACGAAAAACTGTTTTTT.

With regard to this clonotype: A much larger clonotype is one base distant, so this may be a read error. This chain connects TRBV7-8 to TRBJ1-5; the match to TRBD1 covers 9 bases. The CDR3 is 15 residues long. The germline gives CDR1 SGHVS, CDR2 FQNEAQ. For the CDR3, the DNA is TGTGCCAACAGCTTGAAACAGGGGGCTTGGCAGCCCCAGCATTTT. Translated, it gives CANSLKQGAWQPQHF.

The chain recombines TRBV6-1 with TRBJ1-2; TRBD1 is a possible D gene (5 bases). Between the trimmed V and J ends, which lost 5 bases and 4 bases, there was a span of 20 bases. The CDR3 totals 16 residues. Germline lookup yields CDR1 MNHNS and CDR2 SASEGT. The CDR3 sequence: CASSPGARYRPYGYTF. CDR3 bases: TGTGCCAGCAGTCCCGGGGCGCGGTACAGGCCCTATGGCTACACCTTC.

This clonotype was detected only a few times. This may be a read error: a much more frequent sequence differs by one nucleotide. The V and J genes are TRBV6-6 and TRBJ1-5; the D gene is possibly TRBD1 (5 bases). Germline CDR1 reads MNHNY; CDR2 reads SVGAGI (reference sequence). This CDR3 has 14 residues. CDR3 in amino acids: CASRVGTGNQSQHF. CDR3 in DNA: TGTGCCAGCAGGGTAGGGACGGGTAATCAGTCCCAGCATTTT.

Comments on this clonotype: A much larger clone lies one base from this, so it may be a read error. CDR3 in DNA: TGCGCCAGCAACCAGGGGACTACCTCCACAGATACGCAGTATTTT. This encodes CASNQGTTSTDTQYF. The chain joins TRBV4-3 to TRBJ2-3, with a tentative D call TRBD2 (7 bases). The CDR3 length is 15 residues. The V gene lost 7 bases and the J gene lost 2 bases, with 16 bases spanning the gap. The germline CDR1 and CDR2 sequences are LGHNA and YSLEER.

This clonotype was recorded only once. The chain employs TRBV12-3 or TRBV12-4 and TRBJ2-7; 10 positions match TRBD2. After removal of 6 bases from V and 4 bases from J, the junction contained 6 bases not matched to a gene. This CDR3 comprises 14 residues. The chain's CDR3 is CASSPTSGDYEQYF. The CDR3 DNA sequence: TGTGCCAGCAGCCCTACTAGCGGGGATTACGAGCAGTACTTC.

Comment on this clonotype: With a much larger clone just one base away, this may be a read error. The CDR3 loop is CATTVTENTGELFF. In DNA form, the CDR3 reads TGTGCCACCACCGTGACGGAGAACACCGGGGAGCTGTTTTTT. This chain links TRBV12-3 or TRBV12-4 with TRBJ2-2; D remains ambiguous. The CDR3 runs 14 residues. The germline V and J ends were trimmed by 10 bases and 1 base, with 13 bases remaining between them.

The chain joins TRBV6-6 to TRBJ2-7; unclear D gene. V dropped 10 bases and J dropped 3 bases, with 16 bases sitting between them. Germline V CDR1 and CDR2: MNHNY, SVGAGI (reference sequence). The CDR3 runs to 13 residues. The CDR3 is CATNLPPLYEQYF. Here the CDR3 DNA reads TGTGCCACCAACCTACCCCCCCTCTACGAGCAGTACTTC.

Comment on this clonotype: Germline is not matched at one junction end, which may reflect a read error. V usage is TRBV6-5 and J usage is TRBJ1-2; 7 bases agree with TRBD1. Germline CDR1 and CDR2: MNHEY and SVGAGI. This CDR3 has 14 amino acids. CDR3 sequence reads: CASSSGTDAYGYIF. The CDR3 region has the DNA TGTGCCAGCAGTTCCGGGACAGACGCCTATGGCTACATCTTC.

This clonotype was detected only a few times. V is TRBV5-6 and J is TRBJ2-5; 9 bases agree with TRBD2. The V and J ends lost 4 bases and 4 bases, in that order; junction bases with no gene match: 14. This CDR3 comprises 17 residues. Germline lookup yields CDR1 SGHDT and CDR2 YYEEEE. Here the CDR3 reads CASSPRFFSGRGETQYF. In DNA, the CDR3 is TGTGCCAGCAGCCCGCGGTTCTTTAGCGGGAGAGGAGAGACCCAGTACTTC. Full variable domain (remainder filled in from reference TRBV5-6 and TRBJ2-5): DAGVTQSPTHLIKTRGQQVTLRCSPKSGHDTVSWYQQALGQGPQFIFQYYEEEERQRGNFPDRFSGHQFPNYSSELNVNALLLGDSALYLCASSPRFFSGRGETQYFGPGTRLLVL.

Worth noting for this clonotype: The junction departs from the called germline gene at one end, perhaps through a read error. The V gene is TRBV6-6, the J gene TRBJ1-4, with unresolved D. This CDR3 comprises 16 residues. CDR1 and CDR2 from the germline V gene are MNHNY and SVGAGI (reference sequence). In DNA form, the CDR3 reads TGTGTCAGCAGCCCATTTCCGGCGGAGGGTAATGAAAAACTGTTTTTT. Protein product: CVSSPFPAEGNEKLFF.

This rearrangement joins TRBV11-3 to TRBJ2-2, with D maybe TRBD2 (6 bases). The CDR3 contains 15 residues. Trimming took off 5 bases at V and 7 bases at J, with 17 bases between the two ends. Germline CDR1 SGHNT, CDR2 YENEEA. CDR3 region: CASSLRRGGIGELFF. As DNA, the CDR3 is TGTGCCAGCAGCCTGCGGAGGGGAGGAATCGGGGAGCTGTTTTTT. The variable domain in full, with the rest retrieved from reference TRBV11-3 and TRBJ2-2, is EAGVVQSPRYKIIEKKQPVAFWCNPISGHNTLYWYLQNLGQGPELLIRYENEEAVDDSQLPKDRFSAERLKGVDSTLKIQPAELGDSAVYLCASSLRRGGIGELFFGEGSRLTVL.

As for this clonotype: The CDR3 does not close with the conserved phenylalanine or tryptophan, likely indicating a read error. The chain recombines TRBV11-2 with TRBJ2-3, with 7 bases aligning to TRBD2. V shed 1 base and J 10 bases; nucleotides not matched to a gene: 17. Germline CDR1 reads SGHAT; CDR2 reads FQNNGV. The CDR3 has 17 amino acids. The CDR3 DNA is TGTGCCAGCAGCTTAGCGCTCCCCGGGACTAAATTGGATGCGCAGTATTTG. This encodes CASSLALPGTKLDAQYL.

For this clonotype: This may come from a read error, since a much larger clone is one base off. The V gene is TRBV6-1, the J gene TRBJ2-1; D remains unclear. The germline V and J ends were trimmed by 3 bases and 9 bases, with 15 bases remaining between them. The germline CDR1 and CDR2 sequences are MNHNS and SASEGT. The CDR3 runs 14 residues. The CDR3 DNA sequence: TGTGCCAGCAGTGATGAATACCGCAACAGTGAGCAGTTCTTC. It encodes CASSDEYRNSEQFF.

This clonotype was observed at least ten times. The chain has TRBV29-1 and TRBJ2-3; 7 bases line up with TRBD1. CDR1 and CDR2 from the germline V gene are SQVTM and ANQGSEA. J lost 2 bases, V lost 7 bases, and 6 bases had no gene match. The CDR3 length is 13 residues. CDR3 region: CSGQTGNTDTQYF. The CDR3 DNA reads TGCAGCGGACAGACAGGGAACACAGATACGCAGTATTTT.